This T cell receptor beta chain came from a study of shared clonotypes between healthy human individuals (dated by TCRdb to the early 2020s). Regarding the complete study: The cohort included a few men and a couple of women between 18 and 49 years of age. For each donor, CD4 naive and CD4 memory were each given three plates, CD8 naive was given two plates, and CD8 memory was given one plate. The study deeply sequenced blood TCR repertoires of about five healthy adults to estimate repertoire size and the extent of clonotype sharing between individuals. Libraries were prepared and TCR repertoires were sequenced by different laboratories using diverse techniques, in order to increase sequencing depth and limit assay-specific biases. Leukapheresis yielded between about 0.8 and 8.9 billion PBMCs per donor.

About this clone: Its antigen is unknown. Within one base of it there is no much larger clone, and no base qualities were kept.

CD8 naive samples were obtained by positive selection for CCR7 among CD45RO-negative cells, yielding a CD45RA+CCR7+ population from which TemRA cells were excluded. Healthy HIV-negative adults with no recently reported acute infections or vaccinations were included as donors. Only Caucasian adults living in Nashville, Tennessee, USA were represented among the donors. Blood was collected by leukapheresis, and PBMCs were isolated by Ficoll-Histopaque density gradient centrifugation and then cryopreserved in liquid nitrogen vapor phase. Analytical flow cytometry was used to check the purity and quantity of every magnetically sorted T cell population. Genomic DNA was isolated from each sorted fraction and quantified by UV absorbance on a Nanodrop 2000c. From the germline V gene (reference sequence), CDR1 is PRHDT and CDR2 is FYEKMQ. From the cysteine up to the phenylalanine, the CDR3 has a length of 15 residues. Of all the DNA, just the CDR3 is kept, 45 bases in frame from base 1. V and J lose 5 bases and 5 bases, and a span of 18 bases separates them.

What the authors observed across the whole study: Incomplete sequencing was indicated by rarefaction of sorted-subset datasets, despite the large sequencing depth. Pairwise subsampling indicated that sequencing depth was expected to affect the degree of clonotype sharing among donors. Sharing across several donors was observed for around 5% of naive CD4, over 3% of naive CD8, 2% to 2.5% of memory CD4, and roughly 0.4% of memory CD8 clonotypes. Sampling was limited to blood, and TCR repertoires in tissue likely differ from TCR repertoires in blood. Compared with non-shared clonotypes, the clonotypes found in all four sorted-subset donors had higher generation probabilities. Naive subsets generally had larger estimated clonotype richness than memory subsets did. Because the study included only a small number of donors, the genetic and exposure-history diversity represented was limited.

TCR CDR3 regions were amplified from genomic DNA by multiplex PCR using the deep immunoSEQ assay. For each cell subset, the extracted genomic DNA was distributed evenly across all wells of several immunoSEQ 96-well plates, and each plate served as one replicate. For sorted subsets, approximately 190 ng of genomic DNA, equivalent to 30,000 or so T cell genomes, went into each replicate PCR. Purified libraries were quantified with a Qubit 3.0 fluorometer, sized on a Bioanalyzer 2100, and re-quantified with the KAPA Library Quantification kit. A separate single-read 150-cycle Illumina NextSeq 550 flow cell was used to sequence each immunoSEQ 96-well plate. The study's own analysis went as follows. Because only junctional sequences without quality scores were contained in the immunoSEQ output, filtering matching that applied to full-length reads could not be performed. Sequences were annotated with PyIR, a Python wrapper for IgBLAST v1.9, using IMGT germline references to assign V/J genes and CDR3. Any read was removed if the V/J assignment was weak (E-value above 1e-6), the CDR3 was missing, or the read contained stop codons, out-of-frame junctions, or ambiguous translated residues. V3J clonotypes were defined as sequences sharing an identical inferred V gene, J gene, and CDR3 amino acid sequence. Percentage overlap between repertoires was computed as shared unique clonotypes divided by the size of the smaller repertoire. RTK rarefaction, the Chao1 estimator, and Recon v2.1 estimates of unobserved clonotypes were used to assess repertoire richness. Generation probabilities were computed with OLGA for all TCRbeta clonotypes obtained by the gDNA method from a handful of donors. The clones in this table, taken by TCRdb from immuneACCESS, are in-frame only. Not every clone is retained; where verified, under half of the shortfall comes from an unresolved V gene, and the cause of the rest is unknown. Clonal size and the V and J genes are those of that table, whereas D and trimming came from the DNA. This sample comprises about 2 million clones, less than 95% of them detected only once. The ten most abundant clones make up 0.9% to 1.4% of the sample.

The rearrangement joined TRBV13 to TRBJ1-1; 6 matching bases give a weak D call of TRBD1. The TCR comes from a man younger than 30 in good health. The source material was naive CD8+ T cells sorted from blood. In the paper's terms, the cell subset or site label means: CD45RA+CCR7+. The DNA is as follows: TGTGCCAGCAGCGAGGGGAAAGGGGGGTTAACTGAAGCTTTCTTT. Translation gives CASSEGKGGLTEAFF.